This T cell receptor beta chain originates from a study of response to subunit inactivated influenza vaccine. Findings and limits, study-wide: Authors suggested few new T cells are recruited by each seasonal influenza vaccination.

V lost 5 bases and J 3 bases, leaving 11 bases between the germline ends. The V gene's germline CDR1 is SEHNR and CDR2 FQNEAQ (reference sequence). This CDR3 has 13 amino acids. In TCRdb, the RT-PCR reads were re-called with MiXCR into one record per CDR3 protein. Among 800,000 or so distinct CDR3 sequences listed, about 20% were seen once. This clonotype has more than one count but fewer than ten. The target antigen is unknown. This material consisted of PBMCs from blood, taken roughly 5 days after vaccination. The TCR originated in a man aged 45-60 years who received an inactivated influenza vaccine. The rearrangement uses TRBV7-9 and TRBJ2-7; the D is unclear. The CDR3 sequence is CASSHPPGYEQYF. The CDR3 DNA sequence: TGTGCCAGCAGCCACCCCCCCGGCTACGAGCAGTACTTC.